The clone carrying this T cell receptor beta chain was recorded at least ten times. The antigen is not known. There were TCR beta CDR3 regions amplified from RNA transcripts. TCR CDR3 underwent first-round RT-PCR with the HTBI primer set. A single record per CDR3 protein comes from TCRdb applying MiXCR to the multiplex PCR reads. The sample records about 640,000 distinct CDR3 sequences, about a fifth being singletons. The CDR3 sequence is 14 residues long. Per germline, CDR1 ENHRY and CDR2 SYGVKD. Trimming shortened V by 0 bases and J by 6 bases, and 12 bases separated the two germline ends. The sample is drawn from a study of T cells in Graves' hyperthyroidism and ophthalmopathy. Overall study context: Any treatment followed the collection of peripheral blood at initial diagnosis.

Fresh peripheral blood, approximately 10 ml, yielded the PBMCs. Study results and caveats: Median prediction lead before ophthalmopathy onset was 6 to 8 months with the model.

The V gene is TRBV10-3, the J gene TRBJ2-7; maybe TRBD1 (6 bases). The receptor was isolated from a man between 25 and 39 years old with Graves' ophthalmopathy. Input material: blood. The CDR3, as DNA: TGTGCCATCAGTGAGTCGACAGGACCAGGCGAGCAGTACTTC. This gives the protein CAISESTGPGEQYF.